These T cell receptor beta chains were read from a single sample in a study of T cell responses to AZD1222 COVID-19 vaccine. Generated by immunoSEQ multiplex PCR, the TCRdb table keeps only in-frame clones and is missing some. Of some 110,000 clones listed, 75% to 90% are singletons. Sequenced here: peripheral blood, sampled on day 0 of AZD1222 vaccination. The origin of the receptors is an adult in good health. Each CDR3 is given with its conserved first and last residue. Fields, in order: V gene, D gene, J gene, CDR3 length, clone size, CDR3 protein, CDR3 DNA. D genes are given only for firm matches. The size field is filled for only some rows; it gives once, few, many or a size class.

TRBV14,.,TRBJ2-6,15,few,CASSQDEGSANVLTF,TGTGCCAGCAGCCAAGATGAGGGATCGGCCAACGTCCTGACTTTC
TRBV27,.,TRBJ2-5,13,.,CASSLGGVGTQYF,TGTGCCAGCAGTTTAGGGGGCGTTGGGACCCAGTACTTC
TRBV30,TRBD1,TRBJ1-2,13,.,CAWSVRTGPGYTF,TGTGCCTGGAGTGTAAGGACAGGGCCCGGCTACACCTTC
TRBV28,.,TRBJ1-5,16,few,CASSWEVTVRNQPQHF,TGTGCCAGCAGTTGGGAAGTGACGGTCCGCAATCAGCCCCAGCATTTT
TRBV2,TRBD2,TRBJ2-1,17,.,CASSNTVAGGTYNEQFF,TGTGCCAGCAGTAACACCGTAGCGGGGGGGACTTACAATGAGCAGTTCTTC
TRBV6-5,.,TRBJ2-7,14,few,CASSYSMLGIEQYF,TGTGCCAGCAGTTACTCGATGTTAGGGATCGAGCAGTACTTC
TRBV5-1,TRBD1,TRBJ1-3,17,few,CASSPGPQGALGNTIYF,TGCGCCAGCAGCCCAGGACCCCAGGGGGCGCTTGGAAACACCATATATTTT
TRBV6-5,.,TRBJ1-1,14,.,CASKGGFMNTEAFF,TGTGCCAGCAAAGGGGGATTCATGAACACTGAAGCTTTCTTT
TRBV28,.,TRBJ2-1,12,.,CASSLWGGEQFF,TGTGCCAGCAGTTTATGGGGCGGAGAGCAGTTCTTC
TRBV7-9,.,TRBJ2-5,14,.,CASSPRQFQETQYF,TGTGCCAGCAGCCCTAGACAGTTCCAAGAGACCCAGTACTTC
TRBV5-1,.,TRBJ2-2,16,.,CASSFSMAMDTGELFF,TGCGCCAGCAGTTTTTCGATGGCGATGGACACCGGGGAGCTGTTTTTT
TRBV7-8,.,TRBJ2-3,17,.,CASSLWAGGGSTDTQYF,TGTGCCAGCAGCTTATGGGCCGGAGGAGGCAGCACAGATACGCAGTATTTT
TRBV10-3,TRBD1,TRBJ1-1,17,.,CAISEPRGRMENTEAFF,TGTGCCATCAGTGAGCCCAGGGGGCGGATGGAGAACACTGAAGCTTTCTTT
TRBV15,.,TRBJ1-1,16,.,CATSREFGGMNTEAFF,TGTGCCACCAGCAGAGAGTTCGGGGGAATGAACACTGAAGCTTTCTTT
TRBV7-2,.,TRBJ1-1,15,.,CASSPGSGTPSEAFF,TGTGCCAGCAGTCCGGGATCCGGGACACCTTCTGAAGCTTTCTTT
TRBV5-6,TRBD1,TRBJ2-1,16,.,CASSNSDRVGENEQFF,TGTGCCAGCAGCAACTCTGACAGGGTAGGGGAAAATGAGCAGTTCTTC
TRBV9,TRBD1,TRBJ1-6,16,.,CASSVAARDRNSPLHF,TGTGCCAGCAGCGTAGCAGCACGGGACAGAAATTCACCCCTCCACTTT
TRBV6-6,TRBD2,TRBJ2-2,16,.,CASGRAGPRLSGELFF,TGTGCCAGCGGTCGAGCGGGACCTAGACTTTCCGGGGAGCTGTTTTTT
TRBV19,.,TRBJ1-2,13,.,CASSGPDPYGYTF,TGTGCCAGTAGCGGACCGGACCCTTATGGCTACACCTTC
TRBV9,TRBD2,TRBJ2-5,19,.,CASSVGTLGTSLSQETQYF,TGTGCCAGCAGCGTAGGAACGTTGGGGACTAGCCTTAGCCAAGAGACCCAGTACTTC
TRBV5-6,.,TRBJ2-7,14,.,CASSFGTSTYEQYF,TGTGCCAGCAGCTTCGGGACCTCGACCTACGAGCAGTACTTC
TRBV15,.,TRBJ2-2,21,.,CATSRPRTGGQPSGGAGELFF,TGTGCCACCAGCAGACCGAGGACAGGGGGTCAACCTAGCGGGGGAGCCGGGGAGCTGTTTTTT
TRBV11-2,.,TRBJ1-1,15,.,CASSLGITWNSEAFF,TGTGCCAGCAGCTTAGGTATAACGTGGAACTCTGAAGCTTTCTTT
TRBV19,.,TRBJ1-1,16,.,CASSIPQTGLNTEAFF,TGTGCCAGTAGTATTCCCCAGACAGGACTGAACACTGAAGCTTTCTTT
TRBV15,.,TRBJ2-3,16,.,CATSERSAGSTDTQYF,TGTGCCACCAGCGAGAGGTCGGCGGGTAGCACAGATACGCAGTATTTT
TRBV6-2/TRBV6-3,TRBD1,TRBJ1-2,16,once,CASSLKTGTAPDGYTF,TGTGCCAGCAGCCTAAAGACCGGGACAGCCCCTGATGGCTACACCTTC
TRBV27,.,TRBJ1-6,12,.,CASSWINSPLHF,TGTGCCAGCAGTTGGATTAATTCACCCCTCCACTTT
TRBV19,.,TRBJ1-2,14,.,CASSIGQAAYGYTF,TGTGCCAGTAGTATAGGGCAGGCCGCCTATGGCTACACCTTC
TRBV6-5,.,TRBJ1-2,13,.,CASHGGRAYGYTF,TGTGCCAGCCATGGGGGCAGGGCCTATGGCTACACCTTC
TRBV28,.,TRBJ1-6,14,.,CATSRQAQYSPLHF,TGTGCCACCAGTCGACAGGCCCAATACTCACCCCTCCACTTT
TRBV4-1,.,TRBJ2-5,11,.,CASSREETQYF,TGCGCCAGCAGCCGCGAAGAGACCCAGTACTTC
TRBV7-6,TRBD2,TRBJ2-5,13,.,CAVGLAGAETQYF,TGTGCCGTGGGACTAGCGGGGGCGGAGACCCAGTACTTC
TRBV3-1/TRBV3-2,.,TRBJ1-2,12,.,CASSTQDGGYTF,TGTGCCAGCAGCACACAGGACGGTGGCTACACCTTC
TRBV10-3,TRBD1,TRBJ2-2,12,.,CAISEWDRALFF,TGTGCCATCAGTGAGTGGGACAGGGCGCTGTTTTTT
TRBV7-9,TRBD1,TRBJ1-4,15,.,CASRGTGTGLEKLFF,TGTGCCAGCAGGGGGACCGGGACAGGGCTTGAAAAACTGTTTTTT
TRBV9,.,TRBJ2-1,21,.,CASSVVLGSGSLDAPHNEQFF,TGTGCCAGCAGCGTAGTTTTAGGATCGGGGTCACTAGACGCGCCTCACAATGAGCAGTTCTTC
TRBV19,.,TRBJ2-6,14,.,CASQGGAGANVLTF,TGTGCCAGTCAGGGGGGGGCTGGGGCCAACGTCCTGACTTTC
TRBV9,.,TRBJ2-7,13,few,CASSVDPGDEQYF,TGTGCCAGCAGCGTAGACCCGGGGGACGAGCAGTACTTC
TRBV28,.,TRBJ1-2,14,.,CASSSTTTNYGYTF,TGTGCCAGCAGTTCGACGACGACTAACTATGGCTACACCTTC
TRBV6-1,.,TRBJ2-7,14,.,CASSELGTEYEQYF,TGTGCCAGCAGTGAATTAGGGACGGAATACGAGCAGTACTTC
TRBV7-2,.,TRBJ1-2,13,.,CASSTRDNYGYTF,TGTGCCAGCAGCACCCGGGACAACTATGGCTACACCTTC
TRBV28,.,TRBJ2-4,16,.,CASTPTWGARGGIQYF,TGTGCCAGCACCCCCACGTGGGGGGCGCGGGGAGGAATTCAGTACTTC
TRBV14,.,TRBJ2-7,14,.,CASSQIGTAGEQYF,TGTGCCAGCAGCCAAATAGGGACAGCGGGGGAGCAGTACTTC
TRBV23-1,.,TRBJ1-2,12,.,CASSQGDLRYTF,TGCGCCAGCAGTCAGGGCGACCTGAGGTACACCTTC
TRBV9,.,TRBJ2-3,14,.,CASSAQASTDTQYF,TGTGCCAGCAGCGCCCAGGCTAGCACAGATACGCAGTATTTT
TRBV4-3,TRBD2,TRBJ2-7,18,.,CASSQGLAGGLPLYEQYF,TGCGCCAGCAGCCAAGGGCTAGCGGGGGGGCTCCCCCTCTACGAGCAGTACTTC
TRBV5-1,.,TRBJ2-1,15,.,CASSLYLSANNEQFF,TGCGCCAGCAGCTTGTATCTGTCCGCAAACAATGAGCAGTTCTTC
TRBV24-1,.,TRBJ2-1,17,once,CATSDPLSGKETGEQFF,TGTGCCACCAGTGATCCCCTCAGCGGCAAGGAAACCGGTGAGCAGTTCTTC
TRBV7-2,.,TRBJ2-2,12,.,CASRRVSWELFF,TGTGCCAGCAGGCGAGTGTCGTGGGAGCTGTTTTTT
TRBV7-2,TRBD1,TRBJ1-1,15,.,CASSLEQQGLTEAFF,TGTGCCAGCAGCTTAGAACAACAGGGGCTAACTGAAGCTTTCTTT
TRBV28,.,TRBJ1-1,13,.,CASSPDWNTEAFF,TGTGCCAGCAGCCCCGACTGGAACACTGAAGCTTTCTTT
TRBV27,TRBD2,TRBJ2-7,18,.,CASSKRWVTSGGSYEQYF,TGTGCCAGCAGTAAGCGGTGGGTGACTAGCGGAGGCTCCTACGAGCAGTACTTC
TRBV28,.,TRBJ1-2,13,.,CASSLMGGNGYTF,TGTGCCAGCAGTTTGATGGGGGGTAATGGCTACACCTTC
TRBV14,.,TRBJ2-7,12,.,CASRYRDYEQYF,TGTGCCAGCCGATACAGGGATTACGAGCAGTACTTC
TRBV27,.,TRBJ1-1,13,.,CASSLTALTEAFF,TGTGCCAGCAGTCTTACAGCGCTCACTGAAGCTTTCTTT
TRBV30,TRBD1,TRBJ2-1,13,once,CAWNRGLYNEQFF,TGTGCCTGGAACAGGGGGCTCTACAATGAGCAGTTCTTC
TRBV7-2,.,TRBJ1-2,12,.,CASSPDSYGYTF,TGTGCCAGCAGCCCCGACAGCTATGGCTACACCTTC
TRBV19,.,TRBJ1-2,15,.,CASSLDTRGAYGYTF,TGTGCCAGTAGTCTAGACACACGAGGGGCCTATGGCTACACCTTC
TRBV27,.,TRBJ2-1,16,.,CASSFLNSSSYNEQFF,TGTGCCAGCAGTTTTTTGAATTCCAGCTCCTACAATGAGCAGTTCTTC
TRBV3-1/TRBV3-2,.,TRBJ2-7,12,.,CASMSPAYEQYF,TGTGCCAGCATGTCCCCAGCCTACGAGCAGTACTTC